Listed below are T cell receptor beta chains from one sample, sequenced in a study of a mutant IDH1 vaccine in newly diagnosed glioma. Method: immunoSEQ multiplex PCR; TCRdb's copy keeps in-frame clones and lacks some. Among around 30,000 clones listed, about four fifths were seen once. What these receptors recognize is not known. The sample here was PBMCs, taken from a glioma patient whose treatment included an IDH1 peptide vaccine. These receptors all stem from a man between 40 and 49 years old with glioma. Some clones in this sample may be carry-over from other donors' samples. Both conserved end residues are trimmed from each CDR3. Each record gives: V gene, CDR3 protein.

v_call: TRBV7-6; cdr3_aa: ASSFGTAGGRNGYT
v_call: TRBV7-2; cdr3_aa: ASSSRGSGRYEQY
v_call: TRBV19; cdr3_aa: ASSTLEGSNEQF
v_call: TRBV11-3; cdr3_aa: ASSPTGVGELF
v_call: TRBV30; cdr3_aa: AWSRQGNEQF
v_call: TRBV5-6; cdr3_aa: ASSLPDRPYNEQF
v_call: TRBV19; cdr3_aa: ASSMAGRPSYNSPLH
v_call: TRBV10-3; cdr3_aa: AIRPGLNEKLF
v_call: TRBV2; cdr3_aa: ASTREYGTGNDGYT
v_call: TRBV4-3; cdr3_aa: ASSQDGGGFTEAF
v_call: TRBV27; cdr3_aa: ASSLSNSPLH
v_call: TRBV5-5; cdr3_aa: ASSLRSGRGNQPQH
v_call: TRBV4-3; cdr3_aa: ASSQETGYPNEQF
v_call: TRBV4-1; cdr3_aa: ASSQDGAPDEQY
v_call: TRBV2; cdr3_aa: ASRGRMFDTQY
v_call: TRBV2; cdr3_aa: ASSEERDRGYYNEQF
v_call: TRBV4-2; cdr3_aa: ASSQVGYQETQY
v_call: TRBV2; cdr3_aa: ASSEIQFYGYT
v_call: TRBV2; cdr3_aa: ASSEIGGFSNQPQH
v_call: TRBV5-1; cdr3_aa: ASSLDSPGTDTQY
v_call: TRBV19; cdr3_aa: ASTFSGEAEAF
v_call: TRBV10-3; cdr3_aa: AISAQPGGENTIY
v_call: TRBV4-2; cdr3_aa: ASSHGGTTNQPQH
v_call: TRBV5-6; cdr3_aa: ASSRTGGAYNEQF
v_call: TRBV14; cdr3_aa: ASSQGRGGDRAYNEQF
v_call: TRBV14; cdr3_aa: ASSQVGQGPEQY
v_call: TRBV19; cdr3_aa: ASSIGDSHSYEQY
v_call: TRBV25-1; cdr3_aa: ASSRASGGWGNEQF
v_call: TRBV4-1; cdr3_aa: ASSLLAGGTDTQY
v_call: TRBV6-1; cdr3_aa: ASTGGNQPQH
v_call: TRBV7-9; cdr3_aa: ASSLPTVDGYT
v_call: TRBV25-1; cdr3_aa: ASGRGNGYT
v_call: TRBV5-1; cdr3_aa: ASSLSGLRGNTEAF
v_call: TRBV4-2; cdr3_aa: ASSQRRGETQY